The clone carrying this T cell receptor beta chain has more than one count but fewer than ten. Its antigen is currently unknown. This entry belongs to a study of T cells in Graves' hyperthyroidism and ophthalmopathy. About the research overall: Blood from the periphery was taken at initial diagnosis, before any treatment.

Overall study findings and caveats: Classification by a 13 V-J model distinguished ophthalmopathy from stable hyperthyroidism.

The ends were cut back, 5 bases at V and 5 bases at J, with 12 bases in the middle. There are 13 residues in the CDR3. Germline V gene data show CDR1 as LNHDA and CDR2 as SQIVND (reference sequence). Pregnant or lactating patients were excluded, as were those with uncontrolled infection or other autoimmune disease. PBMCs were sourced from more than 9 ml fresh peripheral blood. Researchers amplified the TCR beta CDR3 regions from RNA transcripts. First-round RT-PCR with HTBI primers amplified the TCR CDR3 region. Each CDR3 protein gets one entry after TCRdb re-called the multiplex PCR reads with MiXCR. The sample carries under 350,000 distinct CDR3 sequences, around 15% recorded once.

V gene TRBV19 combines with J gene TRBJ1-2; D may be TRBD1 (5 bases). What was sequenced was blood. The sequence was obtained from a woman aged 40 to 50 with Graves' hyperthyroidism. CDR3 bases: TGTGCCAGTAGTCGATCGGGGGGGTATGGCTACACCTTC. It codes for CASSRSGGYGYTF.